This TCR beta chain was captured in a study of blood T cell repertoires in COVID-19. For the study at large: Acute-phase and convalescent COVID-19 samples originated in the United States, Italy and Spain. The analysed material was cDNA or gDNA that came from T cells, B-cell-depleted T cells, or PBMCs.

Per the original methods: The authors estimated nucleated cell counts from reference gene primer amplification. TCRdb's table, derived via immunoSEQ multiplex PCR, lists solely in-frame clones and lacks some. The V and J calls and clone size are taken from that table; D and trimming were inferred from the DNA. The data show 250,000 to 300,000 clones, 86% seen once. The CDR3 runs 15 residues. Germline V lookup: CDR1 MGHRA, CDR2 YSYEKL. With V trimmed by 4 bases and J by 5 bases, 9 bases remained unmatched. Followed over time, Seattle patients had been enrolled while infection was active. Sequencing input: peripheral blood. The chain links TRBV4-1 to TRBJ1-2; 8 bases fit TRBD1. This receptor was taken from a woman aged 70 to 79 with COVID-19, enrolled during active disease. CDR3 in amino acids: CASSLGTGAGYGYTF. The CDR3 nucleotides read TGCGCCAGCAGCCTGGGGACAGGAGCGGGGTATGGCTACACCTTC.